The subject of this entry is one TCR beta chain. The CDR3 length is 15 residues. The V end lost 7 bases, the J end lost 0 bases, and 16 bases lay between the germline ends. CDR1 and CDR2 (germline): ENHRY, SYGVKD. These data are taken from a study of tumor T cells in aggressive B-cell lymphoma. Some clones are missing from TCRdb's copy, which holds only in-frame ones; the method was immunoSEQ multiplex PCR. The sample lists 2,000 to 2,500 clones; around 90% were seen once. The sample consisted of tumor tissue. V gene TRBV10-3 combines with J gene TRBJ2-7; D is perhaps TRBD2 (5 bases). The TCR comes from an adult with diffuse large B cell lymphoma. CDR3 amino acids: CAITRGAEVSYEQYF. Written as DNA, the CDR3 is TGTGCCATCACCCGAGGAGCGGAGGTCTCCTACGAGCAGTACTTC.